Listed below are T cell receptor beta chains from one sample, sequenced in a study of long-term antiretroviral therapy in people with HIV. The protocol was immunoSEQ multiplex PCR, while the TCRdb copy is restricted to in-frame clones and leaves out a portion. The repertoire holds under 15,000 clones, roughly 80% seen once, with 15% to 20% in the top ten. Here the sequenced sample was unsorted PBMCs, taken just over 8 years after starting antiretroviral therapy. The receptors shown here come from a man in his fifties or sixties with HIV. Both conserved end residues are part of each CDR3. The order of the fields is D gene, J gene, V gene, clone size, CDR3 length, CDR3 DNA, CDR3 protein. D genes are given only for firm matches. Not every row has a clone size; where given, it reads once, few, many or a size class.

-,TRBJ1-5,TRBV19,-,13,TGTGCCAGTAATCCAGGGTTATATCAGCCCCAGCATTTT,CASNPGLYQPQHF
TRBD1,TRBJ1-4,TRBV27,-,16,TGTGCCAGCAGTCCTTATGGGGACAGATCCAATGAAAAACTGTTTTTT,CASSPYGDRSNEKLFF
TRBD2,TRBJ2-5,TRBV9,-,16,TGTGCCAGCAGCGTATTCGGCGGGGGTATCCAAGAGACCCAGTACTTC,CASSVFGGGIQETQYF
-,TRBJ2-3,TRBV9,once,16,TGTGCCAGCAGCTCCCGAGGGGGCGGGGGCACAGATACGCAGTATTTT,CASSSRGGGGTDTQYF
-,TRBJ2-2,TRBV1,once,16,TGCACCAGCAGCCTCTACAGGGGGCGTGGCACCGGGGAGCTGTTTTTT,CTSSLYRGRGTGELFF
-,TRBJ1-2,TRBV29-1,-,17,TGCAGCGTTGAGGGAGGGACCGTCCTTGGATTGGACTATGGCTACACCTTC,CSVEGGTVLGLDYGYTF
-,TRBJ2-6,TRBV2,-,17,TGTGCCACCGTGAGCCGTACCCCCTTCTCTGGGGCCAACGTCCTGACTTTC,CATVSRTPFSGANVLTF
-,TRBJ2-5,TRBV7-8,-,15,TGTGCCAGCAGCTTACTTGACAGTTTCACCGAGACCCAGTACTTC,CASSLLDSFTETQYF
TRBD1,TRBJ2-3,TRBV11-1,few,16,TGTGCCAGCAGCTGGGGACAGGGGGCGCTGGCAGATACGCAGTATTTT,CASSWGQGALADTQYF
TRBD1,TRBJ2-1,TRBV25-1,once,14,TGTGCCAGCAGTGAATCGGGACAGGGTACTGAGCAGTTCTTC,CASSESGQGTEQFF
-,TRBJ1-1,TRBV5-1,-,13,TGCGCCAGCAGCCTGGGACCACAAGGAGAAGCTTTCTTT,CASSLGPQGEAFF
TRBD1,TRBJ1-1,TRBV2,-,18,TGTGCCAGCAGTGAAAGTGTTGGGACAGGGGCCTCGAACACTGAAGCTTTCTTT,CASSESVGTGASNTEAFF
TRBD1,TRBJ2-7,TRBV7-9,-,14,TGTGCCAGCAGCCAAAACAGGGGAAGGGGCGAGCAGTACTTC,CASSQNRGRGEQYF
-,TRBJ2-7,TRBV6-5,-,15,TGTGCCAGCAGACGGCGGGGCTCTAACCTCTACGAGCAGTACTTC,CASRRRGSNLYEQYF
-,TRBJ1-2,TRBV6-5,-,14,TGTGCCAGCAGTTCGCGTGAGGGAATCTATGGCTACACCTTC,CASSSREGIYGYTF
TRBD1,TRBJ2-2,TRBV30,-,13,TGTGCCTGGACGCGACAGGGGGCCGGGGAGCTGTTTTTT,CAWTRQGAGELFF
-,TRBJ2-7,TRBV7-8,-,15,TGTGCCAGCAGCTTAGGAGGGGAGGTAACCTACGAGCAGTACTTC,CASSLGGEVTYEQYF
TRBD2,TRBJ2-7,TRBV29-1,-,15,TGCAGCGTCATATGGCTAGCGGGGGAAACCTACGAGCAGTACTTC,CSVIWLAGETYEQYF
-,TRBJ2-1,TRBV6-1,-,14,TGTGCCAGCAGTGAACCGACAGTGACCAATGAGCAGTTCTTC,CASSEPTVTNEQFF
-,TRBJ2-7,TRBV28,-,14,TGTGCCAGCAGTTTATGGCAGGGGGGCTACGAGCAGTACTTC,CASSLWQGGYEQYF
-,TRBJ2-2,TRBV27,-,17,TGTGCCAGCAGTTTAATCCCTGGGACATTGAACACCGGGGAGCTGTTTTTT,CASSLIPGTLNTGELFF
-,TRBJ1-1,TRBV6-6,-,13,TGTGCCAGCAGTTACGGGGGAGGTACTGAAGCTTTCTTT,CASSYGGGTEAFF
TRBD2,TRBJ2-3,TRBV11-2,-,19,TGTGCCAGCAGCTTTTCCCTTGGACTAGCGGGGCTTGATACAGATACGCAGTATTTT,CASSFSLGLAGLDTDTQYF
-,TRBJ1-1,TRBV27,-,14,TGTGCCAGCAGTTTATCGAGTGGAGCCACTGAAGCTTTCTTT,CASSLSSGATEAFF
TRBD2,TRBJ2-1,TRBV5-1,once,16,TGCGCCAGCAGCTTGGAGTGGGGGGGGTTCTACAATGAGCAGTTCTTC,CASSLEWGGFYNEQFF
-,TRBJ2-1,TRBV20-1,few,11,TGCAGTGCCCCCGAGGGGGATGAGCAGTTCTTC,CSAPEGDEQFF
-,TRBJ1-1,TRBV12-5,-,21,TGTGCTAGTGGTTTGCCCGACATTGGGTTGGGATTGGGGGATATGAACACTGAAGCTTTCTTT,CASGLPDIGLGLGDMNTEAFF
-,TRBJ1-1,TRBV2,-,12,TGTGCCAGCAGTCCGGGGCTGCTACAAGCTTTCTTT,CASSPGLLQAFF
-,TRBJ2-1,TRBV27,-,14,TGTGCCAGCAGTCCAGGGTCTCGGATCAATGAGCAGTTCTTC,CASSPGSRINEQFF